These 13 T cell receptor beta chains share one sample of origin, sequenced in a study of breast tumors, draining lymph nodes, adjacent tissues. Samples came from axillary lymph nodes draining the breast cancer. MiXCR, run by TCRdb on the multiplex PCR reads, gives a single entry per CDR3 protein. The sample lists approximately 88,000 distinct CDR3 sequences, approximately 28% seen once, with 7.5% to 10% in the top ten. The sample comprised axillary lymph node tissue. Every receptor here comes from a female donor with breast cancer. Some clones in this sample may be carry-over from other donors' samples.

The V call is TRBV29-1, the J call TRBJ2-7; D gene ambiguous. V lost 8 bases and J lost 7, with 18 bases in between. This CDR3 has 12 residues. Germline values: CDR1 SQVTM, CDR2 ANQGSEA. The CDR3 nucleotides read TGCAGCTTGGTTGGGCCGATGGGGGAGCAGTACTTC. Translation gives CSLVGPMGEQYF.

About this clonotype itself: The CDR3 end shows no conserved phenylalanine or tryptophan, and so a read error is likely. In DNA, the CDR3 is TGTGGATCCAGCGATACATCTACTAATGAAGAACTGTTTCTT. Translation gives CGSSDTSTNEELFL. The J gene is TRBJ1-4, the V gene TRBV19; D is ambiguous. The germline V gene encodes CDR1 LNHDA and CDR2 SQIVND (reference sequence). The CDR3 length is 14 residues.

The chain couples TRBV12-3 or TRBV12-4 to TRBJ1-1; D gene unclear. V lost 1 base and J 4 bases, leaving 10 bases between the germline ends. The CDR3 extends over 14 amino acids. CDR3 amino acids: CASSLGGMSTEAFF. CDR3 DNA: TGTGCCAGCAGTTTAGGAGGTATGAGCACTGAAGCTTTCTTT.

This clonotype was counted at least ten times. The V call is TRBV9, the J call TRBJ2-5; the match to TRBD1 covers 9 bases. The CDR3 is 14 residues long. After removal of 6 bases from V and 1 base from J, the junction contained 4 bases not matched to a gene. Germline V lookup: CDR1 SGDLS, CDR2 YYNGEE. The chain's CDR3 is CASTRTGAQETQYF. The CDR3 DNA reads as TGTGCCAGCACCCGGACAGGGGCCCAAGAGACCCAGTACTTC.

This clonotype came up many times. The gene calls are TRBV5-6 and TRBJ2-3, with TRBD1 identical over 8 bases. Unmatched junction bases numbered 6, after V lost 2 bases and J lost 1 base. The germline CDR1 and CDR2 sequences are SGHDT and YYEEEE. CDR3 size: 16 residues. CDR3 sequence reads: CASSFRTGFGTDTQYF. DNA of the CDR3: TGTGCCAGCAGCTTCCGGACAGGGTTTGGCACAGATACGCAGTATTTT.

Ten or more counts support this clonotype. The V and J genes are TRBV5-1 and TRBJ2-3; TRBD2 is a possible D gene (5 bases). Germline V gene data show CDR1 as SGHRS and CDR2 as YFSETQ. This CDR3 region has 13 residues. V lost 5 bases and J 0 bases, leaving 7 bases between the germline ends. CDR3 in amino acids: CASREGSTDTQYF. As DNA, the CDR3 is TGCGCCAGCAGAGAGGGAAGCACAGATACGCAGTATTTT.

This clonotype was found many times. This sequence joins TRBV20-1 and TRBJ2-3; TRBD2 aligns across 8 bases. Germline-derived CDR1 and CDR2 are DFQATT and SNEGSKA (reference sequence). The CDR3 consists of 13 residues. This chain's CDR3 is CSRAGASTDTQYF. In DNA, the CDR3 is TGCAGCAGAGCGGGAGCTAGCACAGATACGCAGTATTTT.

This clonotype appeared a single time. The rearrangement uses TRBV29-1 and TRBJ1-3; 7 nucleotides line up with TRBD1. After removal of 6 bases from V and 3 bases from J, the junction contained 5 bases not matched to a gene. This CDR3 region has 13 residues. CDR1 is SQVTM, CDR2 ANQGSEA, per germline. As DNA, the CDR3 is TGCAGCGTGTACGGGACAGATGGAAACACCATATATTTT. It is translated as CSVYGTDGNTIYF.

This chain connects TRBV15 to TRBJ2-3; 14 bases agree with TRBD2. In germline, CDR1 is LNHNV, CDR2 YYDKDF (reference sequence). The CDR3 totals 16 residues. V shed 10 bases, J shed 4 bases, and the junction held 10 bases outside the gene matches. The CDR3 is CAKDTGLAGAADTQYF. The CDR3 bases are TGTGCCAAAGATACGGGACTAGCGGGAGCCGCAGATACGCAGTATTTT. Filled out from reference TRBV15 and TRBJ2-3, the complete variable domain reads DAMVIQNPRYQVTQFGKPVTLSCSQTLNHNVMYWYQQKSSQAPKLLFHYYDKDFNNEADTPDNFQSRRPNTSFCFLDIRSPGLGDTAMYLCAKDTGLAGAADTQYFGPGTRLTVL.

The chain recombines TRBV6-1 with TRBJ2-5; D is ambiguous. Trimming stripped 2 bases from V and 5 bases from J, with 9 bases between. The germline V gene encodes CDR1 MNHNS and CDR2 SASEGT. The CDR3 sequence is 13 residues long. CDR3 in amino acids: CASSESSSETQYF. The DNA for the CDR3 is TGTGCCAGCAGTGAATCCAGTTCGGAGACCCAGTACTTC.

This clonotype turned up a few times. This sequence joins TRBV7-2 and TRBJ1-1, with D unclear. Germline V gives CDR1 SGHTA, CDR2 FQGNSA. The CDR3 runs 12 residues. Trimming left V 6 bases short and J 7 bases short, with 12 bases between. The chain's CDR3 is CASSQTDIEAFF. The CDR3 DNA reads as TGTGCCAGCAGTCAGACGGATATTGAAGCTTTCTTT.

This clonotype was seen ten or more times. The gene calls are TRBV5-8 and TRBJ2-7, with 8 bases lining up with TRBD2. The V segment lost 3 bases and the J segment 6 bases; nucleotides outside the gene matches: 14. The CDR3 is made up of 16 amino acids. The V gene's germline CDR1 is SGHTS and CDR2 YDEGEE. CDR3 loop: CASSWTPPGAGGEQYF. CDR3 DNA sequence: TGTGCCAGCAGCTGGACCCCCCCGGGGGCGGGGGGCGAGCAGTACTTC.

This clonotype showed up many times. This chain joins TRBV7-8 and TRBJ1-2; D gene ambiguous. CDR1 and CDR2 (germline): SGHVS, FQNEAQ. V lost 1 base, J lost 0 bases, and 3 bases lay in between. The CDR3 sequence is 13 residues long. The CDR3 loop reads CASSLDSNYGYTF. CDR3 in DNA: TGTGCCAGCAGCTTAGACTCTAACTATGGCTACACCTTC.